This T cell receptor (beta chain) was profiled in a study of beta chain features in type 1 diabetes. The CDR3 length is 18 residues. With 4 bases clipped from V and 1 base from J, the junction kept 13 bases outside the gene matches. CDR1 and CDR2 from the germline V gene are LGHNA and YSLEER. Regarding this clone: The antigen is unknown.

Isolated RNA was reverse transcribed in full, so expressed TCRB transcripts were sequenced. The protocol was immunoSEQ multiplex PCR, while the TCRdb copy is restricted to in-frame clones and leaves out a portion. The repertoire holds over 150,000 clones, with 7.8% as singletons. Study findings and constraints: For Type 1 diabetes patients, all four CD4+ subsets carried TCRB CDR3s that were moderately but significantly shorter.

V usage is TRBV4-3 and J usage is TRBJ1-1; TRBD1 agrees at 9 bases. The TCR was taken from a woman aged 40 to 50 with type 1 diabetes. The material sequenced was central memory CD4+ T cells from blood. As DNA, the CDR3 is TGCGCCAGCAGCCCGGAACCGGGACAGGGAGGATCGAACACTGAAGCTTTCTTT. It translates to CASSPEPGQGGSNTEAFF.